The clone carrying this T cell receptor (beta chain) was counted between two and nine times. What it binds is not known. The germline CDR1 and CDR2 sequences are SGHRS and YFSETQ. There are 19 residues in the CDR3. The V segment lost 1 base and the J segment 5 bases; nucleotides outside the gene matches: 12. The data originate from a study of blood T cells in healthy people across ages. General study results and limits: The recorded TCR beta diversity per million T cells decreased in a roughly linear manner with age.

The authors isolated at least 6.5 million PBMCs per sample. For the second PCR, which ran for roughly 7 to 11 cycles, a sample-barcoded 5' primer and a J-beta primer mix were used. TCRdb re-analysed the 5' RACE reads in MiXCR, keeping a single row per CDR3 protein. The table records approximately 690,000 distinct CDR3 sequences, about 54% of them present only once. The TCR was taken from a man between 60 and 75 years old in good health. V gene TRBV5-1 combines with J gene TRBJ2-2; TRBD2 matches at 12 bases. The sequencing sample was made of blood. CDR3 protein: CASSLLKGGLAGKTGELFF. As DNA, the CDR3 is TGCGCCAGCAGCTTGCTGAAGGGTGGACTAGCGGGGAAAACCGGGGAGCTGTTTTTT.